One sample yielded the 7 T cell receptor beta chains listed below, sequenced in a study of OX40 agonist ivuxolimab in advanced cancers. This table comes from immunoSEQ multiplex PCR, and its TCRdb copy is limited to in-frame clones, with some not included. The sample records about 50,000 clones, roughly 81% being singletons. Sequenced material: CD4+ or CD8+ T cells sorted from blood, taken in a trial of the OX40 agonist ivuxolimab. The receptors shown here come from an adult with an advanced solid tumor such as melanoma, head and neck, liver or kidney cancer.

J is TRBJ2-2 and V is TRBV6-5; D call uncertain. This CDR3 has 13 amino acids. The ends were cut back, 7 bases at V and 5 bases at J, with 11 bases in the middle. Per the germline V gene, CDR1 is MNHEY and CDR2 is SVGAGI. The CDR3 DNA is TGTGCCAGCAAGGACGCTAAGACCGGGGAGCTGTTTTTT. Its protein product is CASKDAKTGELFF.

The chain has TRBV29-1 and TRBJ2-1, with TRBD1 matching over 7 bases. With 5 bases clipped from V and 1 base from J, the junction kept 5 bases outside the gene matches. Germline CDR1 and CDR2: SQVTM and ANQGSEA. The CDR3 has 14 residues. The CDR3 DNA sequence: TGCAGCGTTTGCACAGGGGTATCCTACAATGAGCAGTTCTTC. Translation gives CSVCTGVSYNEQFF.

The CDR3 coding sequence is TGTGCCAGCAGCTTGGGTCCCCGGGAAAAACTGTTTTTT. Translating it yields CASSLGPREKLFF. The chain employs TRBV7-2 and TRBJ1-4, with no clear D. This CDR3 contains 13 residues. Looked up from germline, CDR1 is SGHTA and CDR2 is FQGNSA. Between the trimmed V and J ends, which lost 3 bases and 8 bases, there was a span of 10 bases.

This chain uses TRBV7-9 with TRBJ2-7; 10 positions match TRBD1. Germline assignment: CDR1 SEHNR and CDR2 FQNEAQ (reference sequence). Trimming cost V 2 bases and J 2 bases; bases outside gene matches: 6. The CDR3 totals 16 residues. CDR3 sequence: CASSLPTGGMAYEQYF. The DNA for the CDR3 is TGTGCCAGCAGCTTACCGACAGGGGGCATGGCCTACGAGCAGTACTTC.

The chain recombines TRBV2 with TRBJ2-7; 13 bases align to TRBD2. The junction had 4 bases not matched to a gene; V was cut back by 6 bases and J by 2 bases. Germline CDR1 is SNHLY and CDR2 is FYNNEI. This CDR3 contains 15 residues. The CDR3 sequence: CASRLAGGGPYEQYF. CDR3 DNA: TGTGCCAGCAGACTAGCGGGAGGGGGGCCCTACGAGCAGTACTTC.

V and J are TRBV25-1 and TRBJ1-2; D is uncertain. Germline V gene sequence: CDR1 MGHDK, CDR2 SYGVNS. The CDR3 runs to 15 residues. Trimming shortened V by 4 bases and J by 4 bases, and 16 bases separated the two germline ends. The CDR3 DNA sequence: TGTGCCAGCAGTGGGGCAGGAGGACTATTCTATGGCTACACCTTC. Protein: CASSGAGGLFYGYTF.

The chain links TRBV5-1 to TRBJ2-3, with 7 bases fitting TRBD1. Looked up from germline, CDR1 is SGHRS and CDR2 is YFSETQ. The CDR3 is 14 amino acids. The V and J ends lost 6 bases and 2 bases, in that order; junction bases with no gene match: 6. CDR3 in amino acids: CASNRDSFTDTQYF. Here the CDR3 DNA reads TGCGCCAGCAACCGGGACAGCTTCACAGATACGCAGTATTTT.